These 25 T cell receptor beta chains were sequenced from one sample in a study of shared clonotypes between healthy human individuals. Libraries were prepared by immunoSEQ multiplex PCR; TCRdb keeps only in-frame clonotypes and omits some of them. The sample shows around 1.6 million clones, 95% to 99% of them seen only once. Sequenced input: naive CD4+ T cells sorted from blood. Subset noted: CD45RA+ positively selected. These receptors came from a man between 25 and 39 years old in good health.

This clone has just one count. The CDR3 reads CASSFEGGPGEQFF. The CDR3 DNA reads TGTGCCAGCAGCTTCGAGGGAGGGCCTGGCGAGCAGTTCTTC. The J gene is TRBJ2-1, the V gene TRBV5-5; 7 bases are a match to TRBD2. This CDR3 contains 14 residues. The trim removed 2 bases at V and 10 bases at J, leaving 9 bases unmatched. Germline CDR1 reads SGHKS; CDR2 reads YYEKEE (reference sequence).

V gene TRBV9 combines with J gene TRBJ2-1; possibly TRBD1 for D (6 bases). Germline V gives CDR1 SGDLS, CDR2 YYNGEE. This CDR3 is built from 15 residues. V was cut by 0 bases and J by 2 bases, with 9 bases left in between. CDR3: CASSVEDRTYNEQFF. The CDR3 nucleotides are TGTGCCAGCAGCGTAGAAGACAGGACCTACAATGAGCAGTTCTTC.

As to this clone: In the same sample, other DNA sequences code for this CDR3. The rearrangement joins TRBV28 to TRBJ1-4; TRBD1 matches 7 bases. This CDR3 has 14 residues. J gave up 5 bases and V 6 bases, and 6 bases lay outside the gene matches. Germline values: CDR1 MDHEN, CDR2 SYDVKM. CDR3 sequence reads: CASSRTGVNEKLFF. CDR3 bases: TGTGCCAGCAGCCGGACAGGAGTAAATGAAAAACTGTTTTTT.

J is TRBJ1-2 and V is TRBV7-2, with D perhaps TRBD1 (6 bases). The CDR3 totals 14 residues. V dropped 5 bases and J dropped 2 bases, with 12 bases sitting between them. CDR1 and CDR2 from the germline V gene are SGHTA and FQGNSA. The CDR3 nucleotides read TGTGCCAGCAGCCAAGCGGACAGAAACTATGGCTACACCTTC. Translating gives CASSQADRNYGYTF.

This chain joins TRBV5-5 and TRBJ2-7; D is undetermined. CDR3 length equals 15 residues. Deletions cut 0 bases from V and 3 bases from J, with 13 bases between. Looked up from germline, CDR1 is SGHKS and CDR2 is YYEKEE (reference sequence). As DNA, the CDR3 is TGTGCCAGCAGCTTGGACCTTGCCTGGGTCTACGAGCAGTACTTC. The encoded protein is CASSLDLAWVYEQYF.

The genes are TRBV6-6 and TRBJ1-2, with TRBD1 matching over 9 bases. The CDR3 is made up of 15 amino acids. Germline CDR1 MNHNY, CDR2 SVGAGI (reference sequence). V gave up 8 bases and J gave up 8 bases; unmatched junction bases: 15. CDR3 in amino acids: CASQPRTGDFLGYTF. In DNA, the CDR3 is TGTGCCAGCCAACCCCGGACAGGGGATTTTTTAGGCTACACCTTC.

The CDR3 coding sequence is TGCGCCAGCAGCGGAGGGGTTTACAATGAGCAGTTCTTC. It yields the protein CASSGGVYNEQFF. J is TRBJ2-1 and V is TRBV5-1, with TRBD2 as a possible D gene (6 bases). Germline CDR1 is SGHRS and CDR2 is YFSETQ. The CDR3 contains 13 residues. The V gene lost 4 bases and the J gene lost 4 bases, with 9 bases spanning the gap.

This CDR3 reads CASSSLEGLAFNTDTQYF. The CDR3 DNA sequence: TGTGCCAGCAGCTCTCTCGAAGGGTTGGCGTTTAACACAGATACGCAGTATTTT. J is TRBJ2-3 and V is TRBV9; D is uncertain. V lost 4 bases, J lost 2 bases, and 23 bases lay in between. The CDR3 runs 18 residues. CDR1 SGDLS and CDR2 YYNGEE come from the germline V gene.

V is TRBV15 and J is TRBJ2-3; TRBD2 might be the D (6 bases). This CDR3 region has 15 residues. The V gene's germline CDR1 is LNHNV and CDR2 YYDKDF (reference sequence). V lost 0 bases to trimming and J lost 4 bases, with 11 bases between them. CDR3 in DNA: TGTGCCACCAGCAGAGAGGCGGGAAGGCCAGATACGCAGTATTTT. Translated: CATSREAGRPDTQYF.

In DNA form, the CDR3 reads TGTGCCAGTAGGTTCGGACAGGGCTATGGCTACACCTTC. Translation: CASRFGQGYGYTF. The chain combines TRBV19 with TRBJ1-2; TRBD1 matches at 8 bases. J was trimmed by 4 bases and V by 6 bases; bases with no gene match: 4. The CDR3 is 13 amino acids. From germline, CDR1 is LNHDA and CDR2 SQIVND (reference sequence).

The chain recombines TRBV12-5 with TRBJ2-7; D is undetermined. V shed 4 bases and J shed 3 bases, with 10 bases lying between them. Germline lookup yields CDR1 LGHNT and CDR2 FRNRAP. The CDR3 runs 13 residues. CDR3 sequence (DNA): TGTGCTAGTGGTTCCCCCCTCCTCTACGAGCAGTACTTC. Translation gives CASGSPLLYEQYF.

J is TRBJ1-3 and V is TRBV5-5; D may be TRBD1 (5 bases). V lost 5 bases and J lost 0, with 15 bases in between. CDR3 length: 16 amino acids. CDR1 SGHKS and CDR2 YYEKEE come from the germline V gene (reference sequence). As DNA, the CDR3 is TGTGCCAGCAGGTTTGCAGGGTGGGGCTCTGGAAACACCATATATTTT. As protein: CASRFAGWGSGNTIYF.

This chain uses TRBV6-1 with TRBJ1-4; the D gene is possibly TRBD1 (5 bases). Trimming pared 0 bases from V and 8 bases from J, leaving 13 bases between. The CDR3 covers 15 residues. Germline-derived CDR1 and CDR2 are MNHNS and SASEGT. CDR3 sequence reads: CASSEADVTGEKLFF. In DNA, the CDR3 is TGTGCCAGCAGTGAAGCCGACGTTACAGGAGAAAAACTGTTTTTT.

As concerns this clone: At one end the junction does not follow the germline gene, possibly because of a read error. CDR3 residues: CASSLERDLRIAF. CDR3 DNA: TGTGCCAGCAGTTTAGAGCGGGATTTACGGATTGCTTTC. This sequence joins TRBV28 and TRBJ2-7; 7 bases agree with TRBD2. Per germline, CDR1 MDHEN and CDR2 SYDVKM. This CDR3 is built from 13 residues.

This chain connects TRBV5-1 to TRBJ2-1; TRBD2 might be the D (6 bases). Per the germline V gene, CDR1 is SGHRS and CDR2 is YFSETQ. V was cut by 4 bases and J by 4 bases, with 15 bases left in between. The CDR3 extends over 15 amino acids. CDR3 coding DNA: TGCGCCAGCAGCCCCCGCGGCGGGGCTTACAATGAGCAGTTCTTC. This gives the protein CASSPRGGAYNEQFF.

In its sample, this clone was seen once. This chain joins TRBV2 and TRBJ1-3; D not certain. There are 15 residues in the CDR3. V shed 5 bases and J shed 0 bases, with 11 bases lying between them. From germline, CDR1 is SNHLY and CDR2 FYNNEI. CDR3 residues: CASSLQRFSGNTIYF. CDR3 in DNA: TGTGCCAGCAGTTTACAGAGATTCTCTGGAAACACCATATATTTT.

This clone was seen just once. The chain carries TRBV7-9 and TRBJ1-4; perhaps TRBD1 as D (5 bases). This CDR3 region has 17 residues. Per germline, CDR1 SEHNR and CDR2 FQNEAQ (reference sequence). The ends were cut back, 0 bases at V and 6 bases at J, with 17 bases in the middle. The CDR3 region is CASSLAPGTGYYEKLFF. Here the CDR3 DNA reads TGTGCCAGCAGCTTAGCGCCAGGGACGGGTTATTATGAAAAACTGTTTTTT.

The rearrangement joins TRBV5-5 to TRBJ2-7; D is possibly TRBD1 or TRBD2 (5 bases each). Germline V gene sequence: CDR1 SGHKS, CDR2 YYEKEE (reference sequence). This CDR3 comprises 15 residues. Trimming cost V 0 bases and J 0 bases, with 10 bases left between them. CDR3 DNA: TGTGCCAGCAGCTTGGCGGCAGGGAGCTCCTACGAGCAGTACTTC. Its protein is CASSLAAGSSYEQYF. Full variable domain (outside the CDR3, taken from reference TRBV5-5 and TRBJ2-7): DAGVTQSPTHLIKTRGQQVTLRCSPISGHKSVSWYQQVLGQGPQFIFQYYEKEERGRGNFPDRFSARQFPNYSSELNVNALLLGDSALYLCASSLAAGSSYEQYFGPGTRLTVT.

V is TRBV2 and J is TRBJ1-2, with no clear D. CDR1 and CDR2 from the germline V gene are SNHLY and FYNNEI. Trimming took 1 base from V and 2 from J, leaving 8 bases between them. CDR3 length: 14 amino acids. The CDR3 DNA follows: TGTGCCAGCAGTGAAGTCCACCCCAACTATGGCTACACCTTC. This codes for CASSEVHPNYGYTF.

As for this clone: Other nucleotide sequences from this sample produce the same CDR3. V is TRBV5-1 and J is TRBJ1-3; TRBD1 is a possible D gene (6 bases). V was shortened by 0 bases and J by 4 bases, with 11 bases between the two germline ends. The CDR3 is 15 residues long. Germline CDR1 is SGHRS and CDR2 is YFSETQ. The CDR3, as DNA: TGCGCCAGCAGCTTGGCGACGGGGGCCGGAAACACCATATATTTT. Translating gives CASSLATGAGNTIYF.

This chain links TRBV7-2 with TRBJ2-7; maybe TRBD1 (6 bases). Germline CDR1 and CDR2: SGHTA and FQGNSA. The V and J ends lost 5 bases and 5 bases respectively, with 13 bases between them. CDR3 length: 13 residues. The CDR3 is CASSPQGTHEQYF. The CDR3 DNA follows: TGTGCCAGCAGCCCACAGGGCACCCACGAGCAGTACTTC.

This sequence joins TRBV11-2 and TRBJ1-1; maybe TRBD1 (5 bases). The germline gives CDR1 SGHAT, CDR2 FQNNGV. This CDR3 region has 16 residues. The V and J ends lost 5 bases and 3 bases respectively, with 19 bases between them. The CDR3 here is CASSREGFEVHTEAFF. The CDR3 DNA reads TGTGCCAGCAGCCGAGAGGGGTTCGAAGTTCACACTGAAGCTTTCTTT.

The rearrangement joins TRBV6-1 to TRBJ2-7, with a possible D match to TRBD2 (6 bases). Between the trimmed V and J ends, which lost 4 bases and 7 bases, there was a span of 14 bases. Germline CDR1 and CDR2: MNHNS and SASEGT. The CDR3 contains 13 residues. For the CDR3, the DNA is TGTGCCAGCAGTGGGGTGGGGGGAGGAGAGCAGTACTTC. Protein product: CASSGVGGGEQYF.

Comment on this clone: In the same sample, other DNA sequences code for this CDR3. The chain combines TRBV2 with TRBJ2-3; D gene uncertain. This CDR3 is 12 amino acids long. Trimming left V 6 bases short and J 0 bases short, with 4 bases between. Germline CDR1 reads SNHLY; CDR2 reads FYNNEI. Here the CDR3 reads CASSLSTDTQYF. The CDR3 coding sequence is TGTGCCAGCAGCCTTAGCACAGATACGCAGTATTTT.

Comments on this clone: This sample includes further DNA sequences coding for the same CDR3. This chain links TRBV5-1 with TRBJ1-1; D unresolved. The CDR3 sequence is 13 residues long. Germline CDR1 SGHRS, CDR2 YFSETQ. Between the trimmed V and J ends, which lost 0 bases and 0 bases, there was a span of 3 bases. This CDR3 is CASSLGMNTEAFF. DNA for the CDR3: TGCGCCAGCAGCTTGGGAATGAACACTGAAGCTTTCTTT.